These 26 T cell receptor beta chains came from one sample sequenced in a study of T cell changes during pregnancy in multiple sclerosis. TCRdb keeps only in-frame clones here, not all; method: immunoSEQ multiplex PCR. The repertoire has tens of thousands of clones, more than 80% of them found once; the top ten carry 0.5% to 0.6%. The sequenced sample was CD4+ T cells from peripheral blood mononuclear cells, obtained in the first trimester of pregnancy. The source of these receptors is a female donor with multiple sclerosis, enrolled in a pregnancy study.

The count of this clone is one. The V gene is TRBV7-2, the J gene TRBJ2-7, with TRBD2 identical over 14 bases. Per germline, CDR1 SGHTA and CDR2 FQGNSA. Trimming cost V 1 base and J 7 bases; bases outside gene matches: 6. This CDR3 region has 16 residues. The CDR3 region has the DNA TGTGCCAGCAGCTTAGAAGGGACTAGCGGGAGATGGGAGCAGTACTTC. Its translation: CASSLEGTSGRWEQYF.

The chain has TRBV4-3 and TRBJ2-4; D is ambiguous. Trimming left V 0 bases short and J 0 bases short, with 12 bases between. The CDR3 loop spans 17 amino acids. Germline V gene sequence: CDR1 LGHNA, CDR2 YSLEER. This CDR3 reads CASSQEWSDLAKNIQYF. The CDR3 coding sequence is TGCGCCAGCAGCCAAGAATGGTCAGACTTAGCCAAAAACATTCAGTACTTC.

The chain combines TRBV18 with TRBJ2-3, with a tentative D call TRBD2 (6 bases). The length of the CDR3 is 17 residues. The germline V and J ends were trimmed by 3 bases and 2 bases, with 18 bases remaining between them. The V gene's germline CDR1 is KGHSH and CDR2 LQKENI. The CDR3 protein is CASSPIPGLLNTDTQYF. DNA for the CDR3: TGTGCCAGCTCACCTATACCGGGACTTCTTAACACAGATACGCAGTATTTT.

The chain employs TRBV9 and TRBJ2-3, with 11 bases lining up with TRBD2. Germline values: CDR1 SGDLS, CDR2 YYNGEE. The CDR3 runs 16 residues. The ends lost 3 bases at V and 3 bases at J; junction bases unmatched: 6. CDR3 DNA sequence: TGTGCCAGCAGCGCAGTAGCGGGGGGGCCAACAGATACGCAGTATTTT. Translation gives CASSAVAGGPTDTQYF.

This clone was recorded once. The chain couples TRBV25-1 to TRBJ2-3, with TRBD2 matching over 9 bases. This CDR3 has 12 residues. CDR1 is MGHDK and CDR2 is SYGVNS in the germline V gene. V was pared by 4 bases and J by 14 bases, with 7 bases of the junction left unmatched. The CDR3 DNA reads as TGTGCCAGCAGTGGTAGCGGGAGTAATCTGTATTTT. Encoded protein: CASSGSGSNLYF.

The chain links TRBV7-8 to TRBJ2-3; 11 nucleotides line up with TRBD2. The CDR3 has 16 amino acids. Germline CDR1 reads SGHVS; CDR2 reads FQNEAQ. Trimming at V came to 4 bases and at J to 2 bases, leaving 5 bases not matched to a gene. The CDR3 sequence: CASSSRLAGITDTQYF. The CDR3 DNA reads TGTGCCAGCAGCTCAAGACTAGCGGGGATCACAGATACGCAGTATTTT.

J is TRBJ2-1 and V is TRBV28; possibly TRBD1 for D (6 bases). From germline, CDR1 is MDHEN and CDR2 SYDVKM. V was pared by 5 bases and J by 8 bases, with 22 bases between. The CDR3 is 16 residues long. In DNA, the CDR3 is TGTGCCAGCAGTCCTGGGGGCACCCGTGTTGGGGATGAGCAGTTCTTC. Encoded protein: CASSPGGTRVGDEQFF.

The chain uses TRBV7-9 and TRBJ2-3; 8 nucleotides line up with TRBD2. Germline trimming cut 2 bases from V and 1 base from J; bases unmatched to any gene: 8. Germline V gene sequence: CDR1 SEHNR, CDR2 FQNEAQ (reference sequence). CDR3 length equals 17 residues. CDR3 loop: CASSLPPPLAGTDTQYF. The CDR3 DNA reads TGTGCCAGCAGCTTACCGCCCCCACTAGCGGGCACAGATACGCAGTATTTT.

Only a few counts were recorded for this clone. This CDR3 is CASRESVRAYEQYF. The CDR3 DNA is TGTGCCAGCAGGGAGTCAGTCCGTGCATACGAGCAGTACTTC. The chain is built from TRBV28 and TRBJ2-7; D is ambiguous. In germline, CDR1 is MDHEN, CDR2 SYDVKM. Deletions cut 6 bases from V and 4 bases from J, with 16 bases between. The CDR3 loop spans 14 amino acids.

The genes are TRBV4-1 and TRBJ2-2, with D perhaps matching TRBD2 (5 bases). V lost 4 bases and J 3 bases, leaving 9 bases between the germline ends. The CDR3 spans 14 residues. Germline CDR1 and CDR2: MGHRA and YSYEKL. Here the CDR3 DNA reads TGCGCCAGCAGCCTTTGGGGAGACACCGGGGAGCTGTTTTTT. Its protein is CASSLWGDTGELFF.

The rearrangement joins TRBV5-4 to TRBJ2-1; 15 nucleotides agree with TRBD2. J gave up 8 bases and V 4 bases, and 10 bases lay outside the gene matches. The CDR3 is 17 amino acids. The germline V gene has CDR1 SGHNT and CDR2 YYREEE (reference sequence). The CDR3 loop is CASSAGLAGGVHHEQFF. The CDR3 DNA sequence: TGTGCCAGCAGCGCCGGACTAGCGGGGGGGGTACACCATGAGCAGTTCTTC.

CDR3 amino acids: CASSQSTSRNEQFF. CDR3 bases: TGTGCCAGCAGCCAGTCGACTAGCCGGAATGAGCAGTTCTTC. This rearrangement joins TRBV4-2 to TRBJ2-1; 7 bases match TRBD2. The CDR3 runs to 14 residues. The junction had 6 bases not matched to a gene; V was cut back by 3 bases and J by 7 bases. From germline, CDR1 is LGHNA and CDR2 YNFKEQ.

The chain employs TRBV25-1 and TRBJ2-1; 10 positions match TRBD2. Germline trimming cut 6 bases from V and 3 bases from J; bases unmatched to any gene: 14. This CDR3 is built from 18 residues. CDR1 is MGHDK, CDR2 SYGVNS, per germline. The CDR3, as DNA: TGTGCCAGCAGAGAGGACAGGGCGTCTAGCGGGAGCTACAATGAGCAGTTCTTC. Translating it yields CASREDRASSGSYNEQFF.

The V gene is TRBV30, the J gene TRBJ2-1; no firm D call. In germline, CDR1 is GTSNPN, CDR2 SVGIG (reference sequence). The CDR3 loop spans 12 amino acids. The germline V and J ends were trimmed by 4 bases and 5 bases, with 9 bases remaining between them. The DNA of the CDR3 is TGTGCCTGGAATCTTAATGACAATGAGCAGTTCTTC. This sequence encodes CAWNLNDNEQFF.

The rearrangement uses TRBV10-3 and TRBJ2-3, with D possibly being TRBD2 (5 bases). Trimming stripped 6 bases from V and 0 bases from J, with 10 bases between. The CDR3 loop spans 14 amino acids. Per the germline V gene, CDR1 is ENHRY and CDR2 is SYGVKD. CDR3 coding DNA: TGTGCCATCAGGGACTCTGCTAGCACAGATACGCAGTATTTT. Encoded protein: CAIRDSASTDTQYF.

This clone has only one observation. This chain uses TRBV7-9 with TRBJ1-1, with TRBD1 identical over 9 bases. The CDR3 is 13 amino acids. V lost 5 bases, J lost 9 bases, and 7 bases stayed unmatched. Germline V gene data show CDR1 as SEHNR and CDR2 as FQNEAQ (reference sequence). DNA for the CDR3: TGTGCCAGCAGCCCTAGGACAGGGGCGAAAGCTTTCTTT. It is translated as CASSPRTGAKAFF.

The table lists this clone with a count of one. The rearrangement links TRBV6-5 to TRBJ1-2; D possibly corresponds to TRBD1 (5 bases). Deletions cut 6 bases from V and 4 bases from J, with 18 bases between. The germline CDR1 and CDR2 sequences are MNHEY and SVGAGI. The CDR3 loop spans 15 amino acids. The CDR3 sequence is CASRLSRGVSYGYTF. For the CDR3, the DNA is TGTGCCAGCAGGTTATCGCGGGGCGTCAGCTATGGCTACACCTTC.

The chain has TRBV7-8 and TRBJ2-7; tentatively, D is TRBD2 (6 bases). Per the germline V gene, CDR1 is SGHVS and CDR2 is FQNEAQ. This CDR3 comprises 14 residues. V dropped 3 bases and J dropped 2 bases, with 11 bases sitting between them. The CDR3 DNA sequence: TGTGCCAGCAGCTTGGACTACGCAGCCTACGAGCAGTACTTC. This encodes CASSLDYAAYEQYF.

V usage is TRBV5-8 and J usage is TRBJ1-6, with D perhaps matching TRBD1 (5 bases). V was cut by 0 bases and J by 12 bases, with 13 bases left in between. Germline-derived CDR1 and CDR2 are SGHTS and YDEGEE. CDR3 length: 14 amino acids. The DNA of the CDR3 is TGTGCCAGCAGCTTGGCCGGGGGAAGGGGACCCCTCCACTTT. This gives the protein CASSLAGGRGPLHF.

CDR3 amino acids: CASSVTGSTGELFF. The DNA for the CDR3 is TGCGCCAGCAGCGTCACAGGGTCCACCGGGGAGCTGTTTTTT. The V call is TRBV5-1, the J call TRBJ2-2; possible D gene TRBD1, 6 bases. The CDR3 totals 14 residues. V gave up 4 bases and J gave up 4 bases, with 11 bases separating them. Germline V CDR1 and CDR2: SGHRS, YFSETQ.

V is TRBV4-3 and J is TRBJ2-5, with 13 bases lining up with TRBD2. The CDR3 has 16 amino acids. The germline CDR1 and CDR2 sequences are LGHNA and YSLEER. With V trimmed by 4 bases and J by 1 base, 3 bases remained unmatched. Here the CDR3 DNA reads TGCGCCAGCAGCCCCGGGACTAGCGGGGCCCAAGAGACCCAGTACTTC. It yields the protein CASSPGTSGAQETQYF.

The rearrangement uses TRBV7-6 and TRBJ2-7; D possibly corresponds to TRBD1 (5 bases). Trimming pared 5 bases from V and 7 bases from J, leaving 15 bases between. The CDR3 spans 13 residues. Germline V gives CDR1 SGHVS, CDR2 FNYEAQ. This chain's CDR3 is CASSPVQGGEQYF. In DNA, the CDR3 is TGTGCCAGCAGCCCGGTGCAGGGTGGGGAGCAGTACTTC.

As regards this clone: Other DNA sequences from this sample encode an identical CDR3 as well. This rearrangement joins TRBV11-3 to TRBJ1-3; TRBD1 matches at 9 bases. The length of the CDR3 is 15 residues. Germline loops: CDR1 SGHNT, CDR2 YENEEA. With V trimmed by 4 bases and J by 0 bases, 1 base remained unmatched. This CDR3 reads CASSSGQGSGNTIYF. The CDR3 DNA is TGTGCCAGCAGCTCGGGACAGGGCTCTGGAAACACCATATATTTT.

The chain recombines TRBV10-1 with TRBJ1-5; no clear D gene. Trimming removed 3 bases from V and 0 bases from J, with 18 bases in between. This CDR3 has 18 amino acids. Germline V gene sequence: CDR1 WNHNN, CDR2 SYGVQD (reference sequence). The CDR3 protein is CASSDSDLFCYSNQPQHF. DNA of the CDR3: TGCGCCAGCAGTGACAGCGATTTATTCTGCTATAGCAATCAGCCCCAGCATTTT.

The V call is TRBV5-1, the J call TRBJ2-3; 11 nucleotides agree with TRBD2. The CDR3 length is 14 residues. V lost 2 bases and J lost 5; bases outside the gene matches: 1. The germline gives CDR1 SGHRS, CDR2 YFSETQ. The CDR3 loop is CASSLGTSGDTQYF. In DNA, the CDR3 is TGCGCCAGCAGCTTAGGGACTAGCGGAGATACGCAGTATTTT.

The gene calls are TRBV4-2 and TRBJ2-3; weak D call: TRBD2 (6 bases). Looked up from germline, CDR1 is LGHNA and CDR2 is YNFKEQ. The CDR3 is 15 amino acids. Trimming took off 0 bases at V and 2 bases at J, with 9 bases between the two ends. CDR3: CASSQDSGPTDTQYF. The CDR3 coding sequence is TGTGCCAGCAGCCAAGATAGCGGACCCACAGATACGCAGTATTTT.